A single sample is the source of the 6 T cell receptor beta chains below, sequenced in a study of blood T cell repertoires in COVID-19. Measured with immunoSEQ multiplex PCR; TCRdb has only the in-frame clones, and not every one. The data hold around 290,000 clones, with about 89% observed a single time. Material: peripheral blood. The receptor source for this set is a woman aged 25-40 years with COVID-19, enrolled during active disease.

The chain couples TRBV27 to TRBJ2-7; 7 nucleotides align to TRBD2. This CDR3 spans 14 amino acids. The V and J ends lost 5 bases and 2 bases, in that order; junction bases with no gene match: 6. Germline V gene data show CDR1 as MNHEY and CDR2 as SMNVEV (reference sequence). The CDR3 is CASSPSGTTYEQYF. CDR3 DNA sequence: TGTGCCAGCAGTCCGAGCGGGACCACCTACGAGCAGTACTTC.

This clone was counted a single time. This chain uses TRBV5-4 with TRBJ2-3, with 7 bases matching TRBD2. The CDR3 is 16 amino acids. V trimming: 4 bases; J trimming: 6 bases; junction bases outside the gene matches: 14. Germline-derived CDR1 and CDR2 are SGHNT and YYREEE (reference sequence). CDR3 in amino acids: CASSPRLAGRSDTQYF. The CDR3 DNA is TGTGCCAGCAGCCCCCGACTAGCCGGAAGATCGGATACGCAGTATTTT.

As concerns this clone: The sample carries other DNA sequences with the same CDR3. V is TRBV18 and J is TRBJ1-2; 7 nucleotides match TRBD1. Germline lookup yields CDR1 KGHSH and CDR2 LQKENI. Germline trimming cut 3 bases from V and 3 bases from J; bases unmatched to any gene: 1. The CDR3 totals 13 residues. CDR3: CASSPGQDYGYTF. DNA of the CDR3: TGTGCCAGCTCACCTGGACAGGACTATGGCTACACCTTC.

The V gene is TRBV29-1, the J gene TRBJ1-1, with D unclear. The CDR3 has 13 amino acids. Trimming cost V 1 base and J 0 bases, with 6 bases left between them. Germline assignment: CDR1 SQVTM and CDR2 ANQGSEA. CDR3 in amino acids: CSVEATVNTEAFF. CDR3 bases: TGCAGCGTTGAAGCAACGGTGAACACTGAAGCTTTCTTT.

CDR3 nucleotides: TGTGCCACCAGTGATTTAAGGACAGGGCTTCGGGAGCAGTTCTTC. This translates into CATSDLRTGLREQFF. This chain uses TRBV24-1 with TRBJ2-1; 8 bases fit TRBD1. CDR1 and CDR2 (germline): KGHDR, SFDVKD. This CDR3 spans 15 amino acids. After removal of 1 base from V and 10 bases from J, the junction contained 8 bases not matched to a gene.

The chain joins TRBV5-4 to TRBJ1-5; the D is unclear. Per the germline V gene, CDR1 is SGHNT and CDR2 is YYREEE (reference sequence). The CDR3 covers 13 residues. Trimming removed 4 bases from V and 5 bases from J, with 10 bases in between. The CDR3 reads CASSRGSDQPQHF. CDR3 nucleotide sequence: TGTGCCAGCAGCCGAGGGAGCGATCAGCCCCAGCATTTT.